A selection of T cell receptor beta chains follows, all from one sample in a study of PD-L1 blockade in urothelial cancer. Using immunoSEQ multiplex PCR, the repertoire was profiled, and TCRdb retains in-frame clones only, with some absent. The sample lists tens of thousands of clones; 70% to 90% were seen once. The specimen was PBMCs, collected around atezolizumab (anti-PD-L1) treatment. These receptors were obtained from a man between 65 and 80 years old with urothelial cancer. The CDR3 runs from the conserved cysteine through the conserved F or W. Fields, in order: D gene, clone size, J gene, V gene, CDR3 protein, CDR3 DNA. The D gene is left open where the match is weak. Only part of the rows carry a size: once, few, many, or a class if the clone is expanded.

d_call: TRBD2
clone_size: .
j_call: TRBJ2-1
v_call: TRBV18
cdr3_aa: CASSPGLAGDNEQFF
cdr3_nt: TGTGCCAGCTCACCAGGACTAGCGGGGGACAATGAGCAGTTCTTC

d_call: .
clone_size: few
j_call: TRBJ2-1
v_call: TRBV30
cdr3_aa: CAWSKTGGVYEQFF
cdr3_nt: TGTGCCTGGAGTAAAACAGGAGGGGTGTATGAGCAGTTCTTC

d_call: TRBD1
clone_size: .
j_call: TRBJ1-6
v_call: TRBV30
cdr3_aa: CAWNRQGIRSPLHF
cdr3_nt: TGTGCCTGGAACCGACAGGGTATTAGGTCACCCCTCCACTTT

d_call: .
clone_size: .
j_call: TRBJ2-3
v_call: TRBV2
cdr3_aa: CASTRGLLEQYF
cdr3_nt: TGTGCCAGCACCCGGGGACTCCTCGAGCAGTATTTT

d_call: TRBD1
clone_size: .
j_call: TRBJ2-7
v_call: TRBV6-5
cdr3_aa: CASSRQGHEQYF
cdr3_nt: TGTGCCAGCAGTCGACAGGGACACGAGCAGTACTTC

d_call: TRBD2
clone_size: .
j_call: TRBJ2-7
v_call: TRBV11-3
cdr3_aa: CASSQGLAGIYEQYF
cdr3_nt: TGTGCCAGCAGCCAAGGGCTAGCGGGAATCTACGAGCAGTACTTC

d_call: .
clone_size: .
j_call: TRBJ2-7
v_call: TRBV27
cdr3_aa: CASSLSGPYEQYF
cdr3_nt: TGTGCCAGCAGTTTATCGGGGCCCTACGAGCAGTACTTC

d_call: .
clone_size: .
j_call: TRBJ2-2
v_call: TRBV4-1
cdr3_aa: CASSQQLVRGELFF
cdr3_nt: TGCGCCAGCAGCCAACAACTAGTTCGCGGGGAGCTGTTTTTT

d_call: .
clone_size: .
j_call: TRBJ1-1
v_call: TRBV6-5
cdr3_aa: CASSLARGTEAFF
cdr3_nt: TGTGCCAGCAGCCTCGCGCGGGGCACTGAAGCTTTCTTT

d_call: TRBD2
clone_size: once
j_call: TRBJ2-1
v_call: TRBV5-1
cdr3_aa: CASTLGGYNEQFF
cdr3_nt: TGCGCCAGCACCCTGGGGGGGTACAATGAGCAGTTCTTC

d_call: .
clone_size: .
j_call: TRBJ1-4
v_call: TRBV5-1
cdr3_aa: CASSLVGGGLRATNEKLFF
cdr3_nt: TGCGCCAGCAGCTTGGTAGGGGGGGGTCTTCGTGCAACTAATGAAAAACTGTTTTTT

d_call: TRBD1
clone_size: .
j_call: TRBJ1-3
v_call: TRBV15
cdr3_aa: CATSRDRVSGNTIYF
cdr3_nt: TGTGCCACCAGCCGGGACAGGGTCTCTGGAAACACCATATATTTT

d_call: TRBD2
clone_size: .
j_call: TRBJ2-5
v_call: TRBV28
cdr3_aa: CATGLAGLQETQYF
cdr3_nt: TGTGCCACGGGACTAGCGGGACTTCAAGAGACCCAGTACTTC

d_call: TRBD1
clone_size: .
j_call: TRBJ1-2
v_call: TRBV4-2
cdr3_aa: CASSQDAGTARGYTF
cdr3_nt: TGTGCCAGCAGCCAAGATGCCGGGACAGCGCGGGGCTACACCTTC

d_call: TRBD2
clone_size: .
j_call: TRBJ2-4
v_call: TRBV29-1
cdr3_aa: CSVSLAGNIQYF
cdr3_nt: TGCAGCGTTTCACTAGCGGGGAACATTCAGTACTTC

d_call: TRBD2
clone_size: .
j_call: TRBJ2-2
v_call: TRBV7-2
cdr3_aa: CASSSGLAVFTGELFF
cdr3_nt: TGTGCCAGCAGCTCGGGACTAGCGGTTTTCACCGGGGAGCTGTTTTTT

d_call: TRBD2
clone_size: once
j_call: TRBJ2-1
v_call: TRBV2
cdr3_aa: CASSQTRLAGNQFF
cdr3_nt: TGTGCCAGCAGCCAAACTCGACTAGCGGGTAATCAGTTCTTC

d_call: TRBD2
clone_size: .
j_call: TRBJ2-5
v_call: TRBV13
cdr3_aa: CASSSLAGARETQYF
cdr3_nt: TGTGCCAGCAGCTCCCTAGCGGGAGCAAGGGAGACCCAGTACTTC

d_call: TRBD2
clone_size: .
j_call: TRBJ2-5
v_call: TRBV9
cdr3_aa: CASSTQGTSKETQYF
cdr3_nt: TGTGCCAGCAGCACCCAAGGGACTAGTAAAGAGACCCAGTACTTC

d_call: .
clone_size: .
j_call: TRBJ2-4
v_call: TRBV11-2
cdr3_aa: CASSLGMGLAKNIQYF
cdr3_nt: TGTGCCAGCAGCTTAGGAATGGGACTAGCCAAAAACATTCAGTACTTC

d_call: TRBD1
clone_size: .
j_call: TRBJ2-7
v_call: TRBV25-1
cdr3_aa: CASSEYRQGAYEQYF
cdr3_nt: TGTGCCAGCAGTGAATATCGACAGGGGGCTTACGAGCAGTACTTC

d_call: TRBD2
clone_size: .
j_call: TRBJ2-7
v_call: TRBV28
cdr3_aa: CASRTHGAGGHEQYF
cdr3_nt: TGTGCCAGCAGGACCCATGGCGCGGGAGGGCACGAGCAGTACTTC

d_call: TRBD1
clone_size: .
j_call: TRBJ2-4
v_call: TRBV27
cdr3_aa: CASSPPGSGQGATKNIQYF
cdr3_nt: TGTGCCAGCAGTCCTCCGGGGTCCGGACAGGGGGCAACCAAAAACATTCAGTACTTC

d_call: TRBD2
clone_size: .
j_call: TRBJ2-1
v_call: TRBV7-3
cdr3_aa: CASSSWKAGVRGEQFF
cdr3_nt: TGTGCCAGCAGCTCGTGGAAAGCGGGAGTAAGGGGCGAGCAGTTCTTC

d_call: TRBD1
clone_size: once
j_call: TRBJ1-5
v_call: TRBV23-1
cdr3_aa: CASSQFDRGSNQPQHF
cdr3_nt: TGCGCCAGCAGTCAATTCGACAGGGGATCTAATCAGCCCCAGCATTTT

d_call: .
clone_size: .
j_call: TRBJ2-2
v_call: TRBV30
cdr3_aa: CAWSRLLNTGELFF
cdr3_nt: TGTGCCTGGAGTCGTCTTCTAAACACCGGGGAGCTGTTTTTT

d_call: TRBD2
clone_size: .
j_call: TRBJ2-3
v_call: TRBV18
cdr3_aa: CASSPPSGGTDTQYF
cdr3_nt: TGTGCCAGCTCACCACCAAGCGGGGGCACAGATACGCAGTATTTT

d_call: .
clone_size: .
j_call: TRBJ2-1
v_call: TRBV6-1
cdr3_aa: CASRAQGSSYNEQFF
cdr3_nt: TGTGCCAGCAGGGCCCAGGGCTCTTCCTACAATGAGCAGTTCTTC

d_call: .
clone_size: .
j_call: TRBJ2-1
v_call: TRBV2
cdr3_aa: CASSENERSNNEQFF
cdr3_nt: TGTGCCAGCAGTGAAAACGAGCGGAGCAACAATGAGCAGTTCTTC

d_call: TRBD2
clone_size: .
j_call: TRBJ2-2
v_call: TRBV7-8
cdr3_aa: CASSPQGLAGVGHTGELFF
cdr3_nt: TGTGCCAGCAGCCCACAGGGACTAGCGGGAGTCGGTCACACCGGGGAGCTGTTTTTT

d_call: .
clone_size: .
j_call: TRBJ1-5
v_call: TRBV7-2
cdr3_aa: CASSRGGPQHF
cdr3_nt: TGTGCCAGCAGCCGAGGGGGGCCCCAGCATTTT

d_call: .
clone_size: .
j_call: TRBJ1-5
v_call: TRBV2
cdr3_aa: CASSEGTGVSQPQHF
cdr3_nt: TGTGCCAGCAGTGAGGGTACGGGGGTCAGTCAGCCCCAGCATTTT

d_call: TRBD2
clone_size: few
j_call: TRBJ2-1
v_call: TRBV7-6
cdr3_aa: CASSLTGTSGYNEQFF
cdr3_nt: TGTGCCAGCAGTTTAACCGGGACTAGCGGGTACAATGAGCAGTTCTTC

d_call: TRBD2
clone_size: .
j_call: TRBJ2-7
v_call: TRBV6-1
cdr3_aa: CASSVSGVPSEQYF
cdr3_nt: TGTGCCAGCAGTGTAAGCGGGGTTCCCAGCGAGCAGTACTTC

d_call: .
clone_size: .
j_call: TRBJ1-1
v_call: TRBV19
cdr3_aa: CASSPLTTNTEAFF
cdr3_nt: TGTGCCAGTAGTCCGCTGACAACAAACACTGAAGCTTTCTTT

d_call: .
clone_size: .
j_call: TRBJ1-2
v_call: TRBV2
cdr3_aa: CASGGGYGYTF
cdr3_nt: TGTGCCAGCGGGGGGGGCTATGGCTACACCTTC

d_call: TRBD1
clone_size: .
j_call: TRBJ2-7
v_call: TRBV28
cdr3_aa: CASRPSRDRGEQYF
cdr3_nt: TGTGCCAGCAGACCGTCCCGGGACAGGGGCGAGCAGTACTTC

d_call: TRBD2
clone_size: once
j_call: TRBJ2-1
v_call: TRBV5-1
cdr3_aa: CASSPGLAGPYNEQFF
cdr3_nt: TGCGCCAGCAGCCCGGGACTAGCGGGACCCTACAATGAGCAGTTCTTC

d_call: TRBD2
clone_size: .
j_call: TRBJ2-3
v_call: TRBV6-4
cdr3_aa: CASSEIAGGGDTQYF
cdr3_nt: TGTGCCAGCAGTGAAATAGCGGGAGGAGGAGATACGCAGTATTTT

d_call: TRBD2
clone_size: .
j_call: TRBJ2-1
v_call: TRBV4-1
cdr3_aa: CASSQARTSGPYDEQFF
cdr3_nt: TGCGCCAGCAGCCAAGCAAGGACTAGCGGACCCTATGATGAGCAGTTCTTC

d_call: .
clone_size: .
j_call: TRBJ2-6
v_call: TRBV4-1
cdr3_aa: CASSQVVTFSSGANVLTF
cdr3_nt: TGCGCCAGCAGCCAAGTGGTGACTTTCAGCTCTGGGGCCAACGTCCTGACTTTC

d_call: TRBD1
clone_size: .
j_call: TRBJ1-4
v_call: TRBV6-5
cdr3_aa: CASSYGARGVNEKLFF
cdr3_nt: TGTGCCAGCAGTTACGGGGCCAGGGGGGTTAATGAAAAACTGTTTTTT

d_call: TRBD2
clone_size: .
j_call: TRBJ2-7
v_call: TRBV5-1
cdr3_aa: CASSGGLARTLSYEQYF
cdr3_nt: TGCGCCAGCAGCGGCGGACTAGCGCGCACGCTCTCCTACGAGCAGTACTTC

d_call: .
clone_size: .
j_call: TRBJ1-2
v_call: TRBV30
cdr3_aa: CAWAGVYGYTF
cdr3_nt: TGTGCCTGGGCAGGGGTTTATGGCTACACCTTC

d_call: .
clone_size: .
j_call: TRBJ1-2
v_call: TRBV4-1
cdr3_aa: CASSQAHGFNYGYTF
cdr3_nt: TGCGCCAGCAGCCAAGCCCACGGGTTTAACTATGGCTACACCTTC

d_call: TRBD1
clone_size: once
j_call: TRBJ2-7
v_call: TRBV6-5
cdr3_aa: CASSYRRQGEDEQYF
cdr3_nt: TGTGCCAGCAGTTACAGGAGGCAGGGGGAAGACGAGCAGTACTTC

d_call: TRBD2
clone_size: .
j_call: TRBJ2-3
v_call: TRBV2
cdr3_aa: CASAGLAGAADTQYF
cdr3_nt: TGTGCCAGCGCGGGACTAGCGGGAGCCGCAGATACGCAGTATTTT

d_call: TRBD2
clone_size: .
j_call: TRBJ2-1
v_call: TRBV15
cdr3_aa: CATSRGTSGVYNEQFF
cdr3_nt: TGTGCCACCAGCAGGGGGACTAGCGGGGTATACAATGAGCAGTTCTTC